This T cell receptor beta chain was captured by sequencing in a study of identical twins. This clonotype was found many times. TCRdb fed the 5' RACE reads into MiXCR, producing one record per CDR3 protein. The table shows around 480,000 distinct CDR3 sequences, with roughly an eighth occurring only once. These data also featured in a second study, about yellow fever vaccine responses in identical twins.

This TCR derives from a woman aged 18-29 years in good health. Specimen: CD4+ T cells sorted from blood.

The CDR3: CASSPRDRTDQPQHF. The CDR3 DNA sequence: TGTGCCAGCAGCCCCCGGGACAGGACTGATCAGCCCCAGCATTTT. The chain links TRBV6-2 or TRBV6-3 to TRBJ1-5, with TRBD1 matching over 8 bases. The CDR3 is made up of 15 amino acids. Germline V gives CDR1 MNHEY, CDR2 SVGEGT. Trimming cost V 6 bases and J 5 bases; bases outside gene matches: 9.